A selection of T cell receptor beta chains follows, all from one sample in a study of T cells after yellow fever vaccination. TCRdb itself ran the 5' RACE reads through MiXCR, one entry per CDR3 protein. The data contain hundreds of thousands of distinct CDR3 sequences, more than 9% of them singletons. This sample comprised PBMCs, obtained on the day of the yellow fever booster vaccination. The origin of the receptors is a man aged 25-45 years who received the YFV17D yellow fever vaccine. CDR3s leave out the opening cysteine and the closing phenylalanine or tryptophan. Each record gives: clone size, V gene, J gene, CDR3 protein. Size values are once, few and many counts, or a class for expanded clones, and some rows have none.

clone size: .; V gene: TRBV5-1; J gene: TRBJ2-1; CDR3 protein: ASSLGREVYEQF
clone size: few; V gene: TRBV7-2; J gene: TRBJ2-1; CDR3 protein: ASSTPLGNEQF
clone size: .; V gene: TRBV5-1; J gene: TRBJ2-1; CDR3 protein: ASSITGTSGGNEQF
clone size: few; V gene: TRBV18; J gene: TRBJ2-4; CDR3 protein: ASSPPARIAKNIQY
clone size: .; V gene: TRBV5-1; J gene: TRBJ1-5; CDR3 protein: ASSPGLGAATEPQH
clone size: .; V gene: TRBV12-3/TRBV12-4; J gene: TRBJ2-1; CDR3 protein: ASSLGGAGEF
clone size: few; V gene: TRBV20-1; J gene: TRBJ2-5; CDR3 protein: SAPREGRETQY
clone size: few; V gene: TRBV12-3/TRBV12-4; J gene: TRBJ1-2; CDR3 protein: ASSTQPYYGYT
clone size: .; V gene: TRBV6-2/TRBV6-3; J gene: TRBJ2-1; CDR3 protein: ASSRGVGWGNEQF
clone size: .; V gene: TRBV14; J gene: TRBJ1-1; CDR3 protein: ASSSRRVYEAF
clone size: few; V gene: TRBV29-1; J gene: TRBJ2-2; CDR3 protein: SVEGFDTNTGELF
clone size: few; V gene: TRBV19; J gene: TRBJ2-1; CDR3 protein: ASHPAGGNEQF
clone size: few; V gene: TRBV6-2/TRBV6-3; J gene: TRBJ2-1; CDR3 protein: ASRGGPNNNEQF
clone size: .; V gene: TRBV19; J gene: TRBJ2-6; CDR3 protein: ASSNYRGLTNVLT
clone size: .; V gene: TRBV20-1; J gene: TRBJ2-7; CDR3 protein: SATERGVDEQY
clone size: few; V gene: TRBV7-2; J gene: TRBJ2-7; CDR3 protein: ASSSHASAYEQY
clone size: many; V gene: TRBV5-1; J gene: TRBJ2-7; CDR3 protein: ASSLEGQYEQY
clone size: few; V gene: TRBV20-1; J gene: TRBJ1-5; CDR3 protein: SASGGINSNQPQH
clone size: .; V gene: TRBV28; J gene: TRBJ1-5; CDR3 protein: ASSLKWGTGGNQPQH
clone size: few; V gene: TRBV19; J gene: TRBJ2-2; CDR3 protein: ASSIVWRPSNTGELF
clone size: .; V gene: TRBV5-1; J gene: TRBJ2-2; CDR3 protein: ASSLRDPTGELF
clone size: many; V gene: TRBV5-1; J gene: TRBJ2-5; CDR3 protein: ASSLVPGQETQY
clone size: .; V gene: TRBV6-2/TRBV6-3; J gene: TRBJ2-1; CDR3 protein: ASSYAPGSGNYNEQF
clone size: .; V gene: TRBV12-3/TRBV12-4; J gene: TRBJ2-2; CDR3 protein: ASIMANTGELF
clone size: .; V gene: TRBV6-1; J gene: TRBJ2-7; CDR3 protein: ASAGPGPKTYEQY
clone size: few; V gene: TRBV7-2; J gene: TRBJ2-3; CDR3 protein: ASRGPRTSGRTDTQY
clone size: few; V gene: TRBV10-3; J gene: TRBJ2-7; CDR3 protein: AISPGSKRPYEQY
clone size: few; V gene: TRBV4-2; J gene: TRBJ1-5; CDR3 protein: ASSQGVDSPAGNQPQH
clone size: .; V gene: TRBV7-2; J gene: TRBJ2-1; CDR3 protein: ASSLEHEQF
clone size: few; V gene: TRBV29-1; J gene: TRBJ2-3; CDR3 protein: SGGERSGSTDTQY
clone size: many; V gene: TRBV10-3; J gene: TRBJ2-5; CDR3 protein: AISDGGYGGTQY
clone size: .; V gene: TRBV4-3; J gene: TRBJ2-7; CDR3 protein: ASSQEGGTDEQY
clone size: few; V gene: TRBV27; J gene: TRBJ2-7; CDR3 protein: ASSFGQPYYEQY
clone size: .; V gene: TRBV28; J gene: TRBJ2-6; CDR3 protein: ASSFYPGSGVSGANVLT
clone size: many; V gene: TRBV12-3/TRBV12-4; J gene: TRBJ2-6; CDR3 protein: ASSSGANVLT
clone size: .; V gene: TRBV19; J gene: TRBJ1-2; CDR3 protein: ASSNLRGRGNYGYT
clone size: few; V gene: TRBV5-8; J gene: TRBJ2-6; CDR3 protein: ASRLTGTGANVLT
clone size: .; V gene: TRBV11-2; J gene: TRBJ1-2; CDR3 protein: ASSRLAGSYGYT
clone size: few; V gene: TRBV7-3; J gene: TRBJ2-3; CDR3 protein: ASSLSTSGEIYTDTQY
clone size: once; V gene: TRBV27; J gene: TRBJ2-4; CDR3 protein: AGSSHRELAKNIQY
clone size: few; V gene: TRBV12-3/TRBV12-4; J gene: TRBJ1-2; CDR3 protein: ASSRQGAIIYT
clone size: few; V gene: TRBV4-3; J gene: TRBJ2-4; CDR3 protein: ASSQDRWRLEDIQY
clone size: .; V gene: TRBV5-6; J gene: TRBJ2-7; CDR3 protein: ASSLISGRAGEQY
clone size: .; V gene: TRBV5-6; J gene: TRBJ2-5; CDR3 protein: ASSADLETQY
clone size: .; V gene: TRBV6-5; J gene: TRBJ2-1; CDR3 protein: ASSYSNRQGAYNEQF
clone size: few; V gene: TRBV5-1; J gene: TRBJ2-7; CDR3 protein: ASKYSSGGYEQY
clone size: many; V gene: TRBV12-3/TRBV12-4; J gene: TRBJ1-1; CDR3 protein: ASSLAGRNTEAF
clone size: .; V gene: TRBV28; J gene: TRBJ2-5; CDR3 protein: ASSSDQISGSQETQY
clone size: many; V gene: TRBV29-1; J gene: TRBJ2-7; CDR3 protein: SVEWDTSYEQY
clone size: few; V gene: TRBV18; J gene: TRBJ1-4; CDR3 protein: ASSRGGIGDEKLF
clone size: few; V gene: TRBV12-3/TRBV12-4; J gene: TRBJ2-2; CDR3 protein: ASRGGQITGELF
clone size: .; V gene: TRBV20-1; J gene: TRBJ2-1; CDR3 protein: SASTRDSGFSYNEQF
clone size: few; V gene: TRBV20-1; J gene: TRBJ2-3; CDR3 protein: SAREMGLDTQY
clone size: few; V gene: TRBV7-6; J gene: TRBJ1-5; CDR3 protein: ASSLGPGANQPQH
clone size: .; V gene: TRBV21-1; J gene: TRBJ2-2; CDR3 protein: ASDKGYTGELF
clone size: few; V gene: TRBV12-3/TRBV12-4; J gene: TRBJ2-1; CDR3 protein: ASSRQGGEQF
clone size: .; V gene: TRBV20-1; J gene: TRBJ2-3; CDR3 protein: SARDQVSTDTQY